These 7 T cell receptor beta chains were sequenced from one sample in a study of blood T cell repertoires in COVID-19. TCRdb keeps only in-frame clones here, not all; method: immunoSEQ multiplex PCR. The table lists tens of thousands of clones, more than 65% of them singletons, with roughly 6.7% in the top ten. Sequencing used peripheral blood. The receptors originated from a man aged 70 or older with COVID-19, enrolled during active disease.

This chain connects TRBV2 to TRBJ2-1, with D possibly TRBD2 on 5 matching bases. Trimming shortened V by 9 bases and J by 2 bases, and 11 bases separated the two germline ends. Germline CDR1 SNHLY, CDR2 FYNNEI. CDR3 length: 13 residues. The CDR3 reads CASQAGAYNEQFF. The CDR3 nucleotides read TGTGCCAGTCAGGCCGGGGCCTACAATGAGCAGTTCTTC. Full variable domain (rest looked up from reference TRBV2 and TRBJ2-1): EPEVTQTPSHQVTQMGQEVILRCVPISNHLYFYWYRQILGQKVEFLVSFYNNEISEKSEIFDDQFSVERPDGSNFTLKIRSTKLEDSAMYFCASQAGAYNEQFFGPGTRLTVL.

This clone has just a few counts. CDR3 region: CASSQRRDSLSTDTQYF. The CDR3 nucleotides are TGTGCCAGCAGCCAACGGAGGGACAGCCTTAGCACAGATACGCAGTATTTT. The genes are TRBV14 and TRBJ2-3; tentative D call: TRBD1 (7 bases). This CDR3 is 17 amino acids long. The V end lost 2 bases, the J end lost 0 bases, and 15 bases lay between the germline ends. Germline-derived CDR1 and CDR2 are SGHDN and FVKESK.

The chain carries TRBV15 and TRBJ1-1; tentative D call: TRBD1 (6 bases). Per the germline V gene, CDR1 is LNHNV and CDR2 is YYDKDF (reference sequence). The CDR3 runs 12 residues. The V gene lost 8 bases and the J gene lost 3 bases, with 10 bases spanning the gap. The CDR3 DNA follows: TGTGCCACCGGGACACGTTACACTGAAGCTTTCTTT. Residues: CATGTRYTEAFF.

This clone appeared once. CDR3 region: CASGLARGIDTQYF. The DNA for the CDR3 is TGTGCCAGCGGATTGGCCAGGGGAATAGATACGCAGTATTTT. The chain uses TRBV11-3 and TRBJ2-3, with D possibly matching TRBD1 (6 bases). V lost 8 bases and J lost 5, with 17 bases in between. The CDR3 spans 14 residues. Per germline, CDR1 SGHNT and CDR2 YENEEA.

The chain has TRBV28 and TRBJ1-6, with 9 bases aligning to TRBD1. CDR1 MDHEN and CDR2 SYDVKM come from the germline V gene. With 3 bases clipped from V and 6 bases from J, the junction kept 6 bases outside the gene matches. The CDR3 has 16 amino acids. CDR3 region: CASSFPQGAANSPLHF. DNA for the CDR3: TGTGCCAGCAGTTTTCCACAGGGGGCCGCTAATTCACCCCTCCACTTT.

This clone was detected many times. The gene calls are TRBV7-2 and TRBJ1-3; D gene ambiguous. The CDR3 loop spans 15 amino acids. V was clipped by 3 bases and J by 0 bases, with 9 bases between them. The V gene's germline CDR1 is SGHTA and CDR2 FQGNSA. CDR3 residues: CASSFQFGSGNTIYF. The CDR3 coding sequence is TGTGCCAGCAGCTTTCAGTTTGGCTCTGGAAACACCATATATTTT.

The chain uses TRBV5-1 and TRBJ2-5; no clear D gene. The ends were cut back, 0 bases at V and 4 bases at J, with 13 bases in the middle. Germline-derived CDR1 and CDR2 are SGHRS and YFSETQ. This CDR3 spans 15 amino acids. The CDR3 spells CASSLESTIGETQYF. CDR3 DNA: TGCGCCAGCAGCTTGGAGTCTACTATAGGAGAGACCCAGTACTTC.